Following are 32 T cell receptor beta chains from one sample sequenced in a study of blood T cell repertoires in COVID-19. This table comes from immunoSEQ multiplex PCR, and its TCRdb copy is limited to in-frame clones, with some not included. The profile shows approximately 200,000 clones, 75% to 85% of them singletons. Sequencing was carried out using peripheral blood. All receptors derive from a woman in her fifties or sixties with acute or convalescent COVID-19.

The chain joins TRBV4-1 to TRBJ2-7, with TRBD1 matching over 10 bases. The CDR3 is 16 residues long. The germline CDR1 and CDR2 sequences are MGHRA and YSYEKL. After removal of 1 base from V and 4 bases from J, the junction contained 7 bases not matched to a gene. The DNA for the CDR3 is TGCGCCAGCAGCCAAGGTCCGGGACAGGGGTTTTACGAGCAGTACTTC. Translating it yields CASSQGPGQGFYEQYF.

This clone was recorded only once. This rearrangement joins TRBV6-6 to TRBJ2-3; D possibly corresponds to TRBD1 (6 bases). Germline V gene lookup returns CDR1 MNHNY and CDR2 SVGAGI (reference sequence). The CDR3 is 14 amino acids. V gave up 1 base and J gave up 4 bases, with 9 bases separating them. DNA for the CDR3: TGTGCCAGCAGTTACTGGCAGGGGTCAGATACGCAGTATTTT. Amino acids: CASSYWQGSDTQYF.

The CDR3 nucleotides read TGCAGCGTGGGGACTGGGGAAGAGACCCAGTACTTC. Translation: CSVGTGEETQYF. This sequence joins TRBV29-1 and TRBJ2-5, with D perhaps matching TRBD2 (6 bases). Trimming pared 6 bases from V and 3 bases from J, leaving 11 bases between. This CDR3 has 12 amino acids. CDR1 and CDR2 (germline): SQVTM, ANQGSEA.

The chain joins TRBV6-5 to TRBJ2-7; 7 positions agree with TRBD2. The CDR3 consists of 14 residues. V was clipped by 8 bases and J by 3 bases; unmatched bases: 10. Germline CDR1 is MNHEY and CDR2 is SVGAGI. CDR3 sequence (DNA): TGTGCCAGCCGAGGACTAGACAAGCTCTACGAGCAGTACTTC. The encoded protein is CASRGLDKLYEQYF.

The chain links TRBV7-9 to TRBJ2-1; no firm D call. The CDR3 runs to 12 residues. The germline V gene has CDR1 SEHNR and CDR2 FQNEAQ (reference sequence). Trimming cost V 1 base and J 7 bases, with 5 bases left between them. The chain's CDR3 is CASSLGVNEQFF. The CDR3 nucleotides are TGTGCCAGCAGCTTAGGAGTGAATGAGCAGTTCTTC.

The rearrangement links TRBV4-1 to TRBJ2-5; a possible D gene is TRBD1 (5 bases). V was cut by 5 bases and J by 5 bases, with 9 bases left in between. The germline CDR1 and CDR2 sequences are MGHRA and YSYEKL. The CDR3 totals 12 residues. The CDR3 sequence is CASSKPGETQYF. The DNA for the CDR3 is TGCGCCAGCAGCAAACCAGGGGAGACCCAGTACTTC.

The chain joins TRBV5-1 to TRBJ1-2, with 9 bases identical to TRBD1. This CDR3 spans 15 amino acids. V shed 0 bases, J shed 8 bases, and the junction held 8 bases outside the gene matches. Germline CDR1 reads SGHRS; CDR2 reads YFSETQ. The CDR3 sequence: CASSLGQGVIQGYTF. The CDR3 DNA reads TGCGCCAGCAGCTTGGGACAGGGGGTAATACAGGGCTACACCTTC.

This clone was detected only once. The chain uses TRBV19 and TRBJ1-4; D is undetermined. This CDR3 has 15 residues. CDR1 and CDR2 from the germline V gene are LNHDA and SQIVND (reference sequence). Trimming took off 3 bases at V and 8 bases at J, with 16 bases between the two ends. CDR3 region: CASSIGKGVAEKLFF. In nucleotides, the CDR3 is TGTGCCAGTAGTATCGGGAAGGGAGTAGCCGAAAAACTGTTTTTT. Combining the CDR3 with reference TRBV19 and TRBJ1-4 gives the whole variable domain DGGITQSPKYLFRKEGQNVTLSCEQNLNHDAMYWYRQDPGQGLRLIYYSQIVNDFQKGDIAEGYSVSREKKESFPLTVTSAQKNPTAFYLCASSIGKGVAEKLFFGSGTQLSVL.

The chain is built from TRBV5-1 and TRBJ1-2, with 7 bases identical to TRBD1. The CDR3 sequence is 13 residues long. From germline, CDR1 is SGHRS and CDR2 YFSETQ. The ends lost 4 bases at V and 4 bases at J; junction bases unmatched: 4. CDR3 bases: TGCGCCAGCAGCACTGGACAGGTCTATGGCTACACCTTC. As protein: CASSTGQVYGYTF.

The chain couples TRBV7-2 to TRBJ2-7; no reliable D call. The CDR3 covers 13 residues. The V end lost 5 bases, the J end lost 8 bases, and 16 bases lay between the germline ends. The germline V gene has CDR1 SGHTA and CDR2 FQGNSA. CDR3 bases: TGTGCCAGCAGCCCACAAGCGTCCCAGAAGCAGTACTTC. This translates into CASSPQASQKQYF.

The chain is built from TRBV18 and TRBJ1-2, with D unclear. The CDR3 is 14 residues long. Per germline, CDR1 KGHSH and CDR2 LQKENI. The V end lost 2 bases, the J end lost 3 bases, and 10 bases lay between the germline ends. CDR3 amino acids: CASSPGLSDYGYTF. The CDR3 coding sequence is TGTGCCAGCTCACCAGGACTCAGTGACTATGGCTACACCTTC.

The J gene is TRBJ1-6, the V gene TRBV6-5, with D perhaps matching TRBD1 (5 bases). Between the trimmed V and J ends, which lost 7 bases and 8 bases, there was a span of 15 bases. Germline values: CDR1 MNHEY, CDR2 SVGAGI. CDR3 size: 14 residues. CDR3 in DNA: TGTGCCAGCAAAAAGTTTCAGGGTGATTCACCCCTCCACTTT. It is translated as CASKKFQGDSPLHF.

V and J are TRBV3-1 (or the pseudogene TRBV3-2) and TRBJ1-2; D may be TRBD1 (5 bases). Germline loops: CDR1 LGHDT, CDR2 YNNKEL (reference sequence). This CDR3 has 13 residues. The V gene lost 3 bases and the J gene lost 9 bases, with 14 bases spanning the gap. DNA of the CDR3: TGTGCCAGCAGCCAGGGGGGGATCTGGAGCTACACCTTC. Translating it yields CASSQGGIWSYTF.

The chain has TRBV5-1 and TRBJ2-7; 7 nucleotides line up with TRBD1. This CDR3 comprises 14 residues. Germline CDR1 reads SGHRS; CDR2 reads YFSETQ. V lost 3 bases to trimming and J lost 5 bases; unmatched junction nucleotides: 8. The CDR3: CASSSGTVFDEQYF. In DNA form, the CDR3 reads TGCGCCAGCAGCTCCGGGACAGTCTTTGACGAGCAGTACTTC. The full variable domain, in which reference TRBV5-1 and TRBJ2-7 provide the parts outside the CDR3, is KAGVTQTPRYLIKTRGQQVTLSCSPISGHRSVSWYQQTPGQGLQFLFEYFSETQRNKGNFPGRFSGRQFSNSRSEMNVSTLELGDSALYLCASSSGTVFDEQYFGPGTRLTVT.

The chain couples TRBV7-2 to TRBJ2-1, with D uncertain. Per germline, CDR1 SGHTA and CDR2 FQGNSA. Trimming took 1 base from V and 0 from J, leaving 10 bases between them. The CDR3 runs 16 residues. CDR3 DNA: TGTGCCAGCAGCTTAGTTGGCTCAAGCTCCTACAATGAGCAGTTCTTC. Translated: CASSLVGSSSYNEQFF.

The chain joins TRBV5-6 to TRBJ2-5; 8 bases agree with TRBD1. The CDR3 runs 16 residues. Germline assignment: CDR1 SGHDT and CDR2 YYEEEE. V shed 0 bases, J shed 2 bases, and the junction held 6 bases outside the gene matches. CDR3 nucleotide sequence: TGTGCCAGCAGCTTGGGACAGGACAGGGTTCAAGAGACCCAGTACTTC. It is translated as CASSLGQDRVQETQYF.

This chain links TRBV7-9 with TRBJ2-5; 7 bases map to TRBD1. Germline V gene lookup returns CDR1 SEHNR and CDR2 FQNEAQ (reference sequence). This CDR3 contains 14 residues. J was trimmed by 5 bases and V by 6 bases; bases with no gene match: 9. The CDR3 reads CASSPQGDMETQYF. CDR3 bases: TGTGCCAGCAGTCCCCAGGGGGACATGGAGACCCAGTACTTC. The full variable domain, completed using reference TRBV7-9 and TRBJ2-5, is DTGVSQNPRHKITKRGQNVTFRCDPISEHNRLYWYRQTLGQGPEFLTYFQNEAQLEKSRLLSDRFSAERPKGSFSTLEIQRTEQGDSAMYLCASSPQGDMETQYFGPGTRLLVL.

V gene TRBV11-2 combines with J gene TRBJ2-1, with a possible D match to TRBD2 (6 bases). Germline CDR1 is SGHAT and CDR2 is FQNNGV. The CDR3 length is 16 residues. V was clipped by 6 bases and J by 4 bases, with 19 bases between them. CDR3 bases: TGTGCCAGCAGTCACGGGAGAGGGAATAGGTACAATGAGCAGTTCTTC. Translated, it gives CASSHGRGNRYNEQFF.

The chain combines TRBV7-6 with TRBJ2-2, with D possibly matching TRBD1 (6 bases). Trimming shortened V by 6 bases and J by 8 bases, and 13 bases separated the two germline ends. Per germline, CDR1 SGHVS and CDR2 FNYEAQ. The CDR3 is made up of 13 amino acids. As DNA, the CDR3 is TGTGCCAGCAGTCCAACAGGGCCAGGGGAGCTGTTTTTT. It specifies CASSPTGPGELFF.

This clone was detected only once. This sequence joins TRBV6-1 and TRBJ2-1; a weak D match, TRBD2 (5 bases). This CDR3 comprises 15 residues. Looked up from germline, CDR1 is MNHNS and CDR2 is SASEGT. Trimming cost V 2 bases and J 0 bases, with 8 bases left between them. The CDR3, as DNA: TGTGCCAGCAGTGAACGAGCGGCCTCCTACAATGAGCAGTTCTTC. Translated, it gives CASSERAASYNEQFF.

V gene TRBV2 combines with J gene TRBJ2-3; D not resolved. Germline assignment: CDR1 SNHLY and CDR2 FYNNEI. This CDR3 has 14 amino acids. Trimming cost V 4 bases and J 4 bases, with 12 bases left between them. In DNA, the CDR3 is TGTGCCAGCAGTGCCTTTCAGGCCCCAGATACGCAGTATTTT. Translation gives CASSAFQAPDTQYF.

The chain joins TRBV9 to TRBJ1-5; D is undetermined. Per germline, CDR1 SGDLS and CDR2 YYNGEE. The V and J ends lost 2 bases and 3 bases respectively, with 6 bases between them. This CDR3 is 13 amino acids long. The CDR3 coding sequence is TGTGCCAGCAGCGTGGCGGACAATCAGCCCCAGCATTTT. It yields the protein CASSVADNQPQHF.

V and J are TRBV7-2 and TRBJ1-5; 8 nucleotides match TRBD1. The junction had 4 bases not matched to a gene; V was cut back by 5 bases and J by 4 bases. CDR3 length: 14 residues. Germline CDR1 is SGHTA and CDR2 is FQGNSA. The chain's CDR3 is CASSTRQGNQPQHF. In DNA form, the CDR3 reads TGTGCCAGCAGCACCAGACAGGGGAATCAGCCCCAGCATTTT.

This clone has just a few counts. This chain uses TRBV5-5 with TRBJ2-7; TRBD1 aligns across 7 bases. The trim removed 0 bases at V and 3 bases at J, leaving 6 bases unmatched. This CDR3 is 15 amino acids long. The germline V gene encodes CDR1 SGHKS and CDR2 YYEKEE (reference sequence). Here the CDR3 DNA reads TGTGCCAGCAGCTTGGTCGGGACAGTTAACTACGAGCAGTACTTC. This gives the protein CASSLVGTVNYEQYF. The variable domain in full, completed from reference TRBV5-5 and TRBJ2-7, reads DAGVTQSPTHLIKTRGQQVTLRCSPISGHKSVSWYQQVLGQGPQFIFQYYEKEERGRGNFPDRFSARQFPNYSSELNVNALLLGDSALYLCASSLVGTVNYEQYFGPGTRLTVT.

The rearrangement joins TRBV4-3 to TRBJ1-4, with 8 nucleotides matching TRBD1. The germline gives CDR1 LGHNA, CDR2 YSLEER. With 0 bases clipped from V and 5 bases from J, the junction kept 5 bases outside the gene matches. This CDR3 comprises 16 residues. The CDR3 loop reads CASSQDLTGGNEKLFF. The CDR3 DNA sequence: TGCGCCAGCAGCCAAGACTTAACAGGGGGGAATGAAAAACTGTTTTTT.

J is TRBJ1-5 and V is TRBV7-2; D is perhaps TRBD1 (5 bases). The germline gives CDR1 SGHTA, CDR2 FQGNSA. V was shortened by 0 bases and J by 0 bases, with 6 bases between the two germline ends. The CDR3 runs to 15 residues. The CDR3 reads CASSLAGGSNQPQHF. CDR3 nucleotide sequence: TGTGCCAGCAGCTTAGCCGGGGGTAGCAATCAGCCCCAGCATTTT.

J is TRBJ1-2 and V is TRBV7-9; TRBD1 is a possible D gene (6 bases). Trimming pared 1 base from V and 5 bases from J, leaving 14 bases between. The CDR3 runs 15 residues. Germline V lookup: CDR1 SEHNR, CDR2 FQNEAQ (reference sequence). CDR3 DNA: TGTGCCAGCAGCTTAGTTGGGGGCCCAAATTATGGCTACACCTTC. It codes for CASSLVGGPNYGYTF.

The genes are TRBV6-1 and TRBJ1-1; D uncertain. Trimming took 3 bases from V and 4 from J, leaving 9 bases between them. The CDR3 covers 13 residues. Germline CDR1 MNHNS, CDR2 SASEGT. The CDR3 DNA reads TGTGCCAGCAGTGATCTGGCCCGCACTGAAGCTTTCTTT. Translated: CASSDLARTEAFF.

The chain carries TRBV28 and TRBJ1-1; tentative D call: TRBD1 (5 bases). V was clipped by 5 bases and J by 2 bases, with 9 bases between them. The CDR3 contains 13 residues. Germline loops: CDR1 MDHEN, CDR2 SYDVKM. The chain's CDR3 is CASSRQTNTEAFF. The DNA of the CDR3 is TGTGCCAGCAGTCGACAGACAAACACTGAAGCTTTCTTT.

This clone has just one count. The chain carries TRBV28 and TRBJ2-7; 11 bases match TRBD2. The V and J ends lost 5 bases and 6 bases, in that order; junction bases with no gene match: 12. The CDR3 spans 16 residues. CDR1 is MDHEN, CDR2 SYDVKM, per germline. The CDR3 DNA sequence: TGTGCCAGCAGTCAAACTAGCGGGGGTTCAATTTCCGAGCAGTACTTC. Translated, it gives CASSQTSGGSISEQYF.

The CDR3 bases are TGTGCCAGCAGTGAGACTAGCGGGTTCAAGGATACGCAGTATTTT. Its translation is CASSETSGFKDTQYF. The chain combines TRBV25-1 with TRBJ2-3; 10 nucleotides match TRBD2. Trimming cost V 3 bases and J 6 bases; bases outside gene matches: 6. The CDR3 sequence is 15 residues long. Germline loops: CDR1 MGHDK, CDR2 SYGVNS.

The gene calls are TRBV6-4 and TRBJ1-5; D ambiguous. V lost 11 bases and J 3 bases, leaving 26 bases between the germline ends. The CDR3 totals 17 residues. The germline V gene encodes CDR1 MRHNA and CDR2 SNTAGT. The CDR3 reads CADKQSKYTTSNQPQHF. CDR3 nucleotides: TGTGCCGACAAGCAAAGTAAGTACACAACATCCAATCAGCCCCAGCATTTT.